This T cell receptor beta chain derives from a study of blood T cells in healthy people across ages. All donors came from Russia, were Caucasian and healthy, and spanned ages about 6 to 100. A J-beta primer mix and a sample-barcoded 5' primer were used in a second PCR of about 6 to 12 cycles. The template-switch adaptor was a 5' adaptor with 12 random nucleotides. It tagged each cDNA molecule. TCRdb passed the 5' RACE reads through MiXCR, listing each CDR3 protein once. The sample lists 800,000 to 1,000,000 distinct CDR3 sequences, 45% to 50% seen once, with 10% to 15% in the top ten. The CDR3 spans 17 residues. Trimming took 1 base from V and 6 from J; bases not matched to a gene: 13. Germline CDR1 reads SGHAT; CDR2 reads FQNNGV.

This chain links TRBV11-2 with TRBJ2-3, with TRBD1 identical over 7 bases. This receptor was obtained from a man under 40 in good health. The sequenced sample consisted of blood. For the CDR3, the DNA is TGTGCCAGCAGCTTAGCGCTTCCGGGCACAGGGGCTGATACGCAGTATTTT. Its protein product is CASSLALPGTGADTQYF. The full variable domain, its missing parts supplied by reference TRBV11-2 and TRBJ2-3, is EAGVAQSPRYKIIEKRQSVAFWCNPISGHATLYWYQQILGQGPKLLIQFQNNGVVDDSQLPKDRFSAERLKGVDSTLKIQPAKLEDSAVYLCASSLALPGTGADTQYFGPGTRLTVL.